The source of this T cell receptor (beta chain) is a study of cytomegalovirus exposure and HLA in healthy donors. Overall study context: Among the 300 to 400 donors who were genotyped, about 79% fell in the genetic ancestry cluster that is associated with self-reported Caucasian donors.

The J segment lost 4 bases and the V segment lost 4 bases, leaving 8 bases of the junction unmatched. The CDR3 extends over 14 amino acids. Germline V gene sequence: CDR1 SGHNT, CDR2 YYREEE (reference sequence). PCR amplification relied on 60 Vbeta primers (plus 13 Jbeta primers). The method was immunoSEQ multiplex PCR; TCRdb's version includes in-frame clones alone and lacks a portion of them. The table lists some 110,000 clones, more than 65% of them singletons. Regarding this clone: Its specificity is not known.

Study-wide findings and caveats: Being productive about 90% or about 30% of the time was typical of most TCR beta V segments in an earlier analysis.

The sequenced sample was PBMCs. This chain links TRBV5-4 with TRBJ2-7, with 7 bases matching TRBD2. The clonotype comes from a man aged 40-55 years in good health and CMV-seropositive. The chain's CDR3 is CASSRLMGGYEQYF. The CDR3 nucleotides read TGTGCCAGCAGCCGCCTTATGGGAGGGTACGAGCAGTACTTC. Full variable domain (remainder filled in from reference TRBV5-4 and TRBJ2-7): ETGVTQSPTHLIKTRGQQVTLRCSSQSGHNTVSWYQQALGQGPQFIFQYYREEENGRGNFPPRFSGLQFPNYSSELNVNALELDDSALYLCASSRLMGGYEQYFGPGTRLTVT.